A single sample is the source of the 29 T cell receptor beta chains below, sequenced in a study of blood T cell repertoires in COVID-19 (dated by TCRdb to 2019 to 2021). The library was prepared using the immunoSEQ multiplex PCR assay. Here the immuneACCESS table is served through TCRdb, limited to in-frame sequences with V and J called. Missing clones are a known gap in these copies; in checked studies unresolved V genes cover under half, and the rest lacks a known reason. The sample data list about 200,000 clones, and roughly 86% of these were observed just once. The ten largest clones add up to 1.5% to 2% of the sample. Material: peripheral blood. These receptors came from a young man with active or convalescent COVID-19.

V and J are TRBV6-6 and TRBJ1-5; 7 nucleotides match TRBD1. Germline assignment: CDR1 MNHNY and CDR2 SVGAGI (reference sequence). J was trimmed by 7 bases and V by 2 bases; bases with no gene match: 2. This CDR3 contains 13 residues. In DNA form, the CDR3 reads TGTGCCAGCAGTTACGACAGGGACCAGCCCCAGCATTTT. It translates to CASSYDRDQPQHF.

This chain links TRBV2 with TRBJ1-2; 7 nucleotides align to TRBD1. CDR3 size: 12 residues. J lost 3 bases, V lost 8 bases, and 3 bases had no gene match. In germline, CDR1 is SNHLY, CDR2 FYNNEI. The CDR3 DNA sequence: TGTGCCAGCTGGGACAGACACTATGGCTACACCTTC. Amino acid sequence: CASWDRHYGYTF.

The CDR3 nucleotides are TGTGCCAGTAGCGGTATGAGAACGGGTCTCAACGAGCAGTACTTC. This translates into CASSGMRTGLNEQYF. The V gene is TRBV19, the J gene TRBJ2-7; D ambiguous. Germline V gene data show CDR1 as LNHDA and CDR2 as SQIVND (reference sequence). The germline V and J ends were trimmed by 6 bases and 5 bases, with 20 bases remaining between them. CDR3 length: 15 residues. Filled out from reference TRBV19 and TRBJ2-7, the complete variable domain reads DGGITQSPKYLFRKEGQNVTLSCEQNLNHDAMYWYRQDPGQGLRLIYYSQIVNDFQKGDIAEGYSVSREKKESFPLTVTSAQKNPTAFYLCASSGMRTGLNEQYFGPGTRLTVT.

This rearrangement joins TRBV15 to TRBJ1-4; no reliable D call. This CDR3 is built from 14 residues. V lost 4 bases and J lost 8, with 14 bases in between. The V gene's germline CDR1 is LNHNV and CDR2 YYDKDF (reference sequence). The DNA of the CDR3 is TGTGCCACCAGCATATCGGCGGGGAGGGAAAAACTGTTTTTT. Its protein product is CATSISAGREKLFF.

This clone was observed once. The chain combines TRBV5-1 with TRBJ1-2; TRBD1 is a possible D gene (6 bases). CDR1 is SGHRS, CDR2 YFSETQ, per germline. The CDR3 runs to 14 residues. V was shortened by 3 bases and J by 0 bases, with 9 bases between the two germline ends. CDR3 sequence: CASSSDRSNYGYTF. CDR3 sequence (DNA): TGCGCCAGCAGCTCGGACAGATCTAACTATGGCTACACCTTC.

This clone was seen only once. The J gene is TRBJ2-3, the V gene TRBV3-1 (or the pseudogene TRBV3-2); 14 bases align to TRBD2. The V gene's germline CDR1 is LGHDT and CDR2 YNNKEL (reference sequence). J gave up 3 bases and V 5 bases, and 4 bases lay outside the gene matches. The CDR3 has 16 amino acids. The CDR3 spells CASSDRTSGRTDTQYF. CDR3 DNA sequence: TGTGCCAGCAGCGATAGGACTAGCGGGAGGACAGATACGCAGTATTTT.

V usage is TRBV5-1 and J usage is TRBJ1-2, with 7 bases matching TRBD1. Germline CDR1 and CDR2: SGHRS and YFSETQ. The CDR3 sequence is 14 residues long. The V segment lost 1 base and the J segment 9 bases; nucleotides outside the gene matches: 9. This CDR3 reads CASSLRQGALRYTF. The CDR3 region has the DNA TGCGCCAGCAGCTTGAGACAGGGTGCGTTGCGCTACACCTTC. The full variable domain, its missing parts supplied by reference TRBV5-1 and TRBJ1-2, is KAGVTQTPRYLIKTRGQQVTLSCSPISGHRSVSWYQQTPGQGLQFLFEYFSETQRNKGNFPGRFSGRQFSNSRSEMNVSTLELGDSALYLCASSLRQGALRYTFGSGTRLTVV.

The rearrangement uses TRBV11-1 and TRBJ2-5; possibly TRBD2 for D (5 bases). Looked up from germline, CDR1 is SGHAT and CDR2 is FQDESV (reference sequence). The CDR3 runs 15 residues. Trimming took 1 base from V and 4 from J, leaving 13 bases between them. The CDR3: CASSLVRTGVETQYF. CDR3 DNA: TGTGCCAGCAGCTTAGTCAGGACCGGGGTAGAGACCCAGTACTTC.

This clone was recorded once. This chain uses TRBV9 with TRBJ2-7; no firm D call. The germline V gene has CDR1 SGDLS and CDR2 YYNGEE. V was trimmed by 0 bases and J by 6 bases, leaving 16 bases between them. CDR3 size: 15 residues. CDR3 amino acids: CASSVDSSPLGEQYF. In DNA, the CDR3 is TGTGCCAGCAGCGTAGACAGTTCCCCCCTTGGCGAGCAGTACTTC. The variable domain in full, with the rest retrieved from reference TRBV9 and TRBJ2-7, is DSGVTQTPKHLITATGQRVTLRCSPRSGDLSVYWYQQSLDQGLQFLIQYYNGEERAKGNILERFSAQQFPDLHSELNLSSLELGDSALYFCASSVDSSPLGEQYFGPGTRLTVT.

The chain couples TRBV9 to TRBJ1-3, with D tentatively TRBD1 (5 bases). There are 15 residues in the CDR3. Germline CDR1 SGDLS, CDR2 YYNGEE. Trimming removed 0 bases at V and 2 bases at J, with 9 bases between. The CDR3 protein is CASSVAGLPGNTIYF. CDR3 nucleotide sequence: TGTGCCAGCAGCGTAGCAGGGCTTCCTGGAAACACCATATATTTT.

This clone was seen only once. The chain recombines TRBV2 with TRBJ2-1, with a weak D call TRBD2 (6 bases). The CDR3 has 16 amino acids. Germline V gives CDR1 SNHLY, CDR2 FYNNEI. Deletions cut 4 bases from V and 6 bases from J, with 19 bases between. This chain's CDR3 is CASSAVLLEGSNEQFF. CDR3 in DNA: TGTGCCAGCAGTGCAGTTCTCTTGGAGGGGAGCAATGAGCAGTTCTTC. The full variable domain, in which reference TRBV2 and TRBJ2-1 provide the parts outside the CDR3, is EPEVTQTPSHQVTQMGQEVILRCVPISNHLYFYWYRQILGQKVEFLVSFYNNEISEKSEIFDDQFSVERPDGSNFTLKIRSTKLEDSAMYFCASSAVLLEGSNEQFFGPGTRLTVL.

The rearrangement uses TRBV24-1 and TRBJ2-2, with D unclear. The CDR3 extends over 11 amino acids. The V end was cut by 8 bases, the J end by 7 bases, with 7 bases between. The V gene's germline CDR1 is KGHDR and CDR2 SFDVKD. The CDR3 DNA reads TGTGCCACCAACAAAAACGGGGAGCTGTTTTTT. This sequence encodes CATNKNGELFF.

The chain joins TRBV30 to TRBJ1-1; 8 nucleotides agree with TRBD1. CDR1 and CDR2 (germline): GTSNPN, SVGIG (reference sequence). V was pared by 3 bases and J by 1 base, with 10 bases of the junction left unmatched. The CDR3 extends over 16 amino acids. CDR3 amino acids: CAWRGVRTGRNTEAFF. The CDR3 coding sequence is TGTGCCTGGAGAGGGGTTAGGACAGGGAGGAACACTGAAGCTTTCTTT.

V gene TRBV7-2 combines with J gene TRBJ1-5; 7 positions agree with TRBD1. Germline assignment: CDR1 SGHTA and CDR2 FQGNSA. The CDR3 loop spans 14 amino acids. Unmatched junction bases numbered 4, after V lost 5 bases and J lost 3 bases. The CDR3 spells CASSPGGINQPQHF. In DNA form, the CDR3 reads TGTGCCAGCAGCCCAGGGGGGATCAATCAGCCCCAGCATTTT.

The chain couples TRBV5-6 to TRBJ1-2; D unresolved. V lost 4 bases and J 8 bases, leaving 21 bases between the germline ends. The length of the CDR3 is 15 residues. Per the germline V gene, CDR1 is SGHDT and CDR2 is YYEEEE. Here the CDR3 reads CASSPRDLGWAGYTF. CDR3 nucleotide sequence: TGTGCCAGCAGCCCGAGGGATCTAGGATGGGCCGGCTACACCTTC.

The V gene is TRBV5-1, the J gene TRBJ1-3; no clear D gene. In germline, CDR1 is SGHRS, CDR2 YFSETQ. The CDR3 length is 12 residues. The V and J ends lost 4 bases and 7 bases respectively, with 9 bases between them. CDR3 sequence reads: CASSPNSNTIYF. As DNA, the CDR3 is TGCGCCAGCAGCCCAAACTCGAACACCATATATTTT.

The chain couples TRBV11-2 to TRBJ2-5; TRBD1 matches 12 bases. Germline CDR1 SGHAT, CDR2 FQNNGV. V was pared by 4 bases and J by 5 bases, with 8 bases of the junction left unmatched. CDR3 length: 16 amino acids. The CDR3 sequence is CASSSHGTGGGETQYF. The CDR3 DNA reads TGTGCCAGCAGCTCCCACGGGACAGGGGGCGGGGAGACCCAGTACTTC.

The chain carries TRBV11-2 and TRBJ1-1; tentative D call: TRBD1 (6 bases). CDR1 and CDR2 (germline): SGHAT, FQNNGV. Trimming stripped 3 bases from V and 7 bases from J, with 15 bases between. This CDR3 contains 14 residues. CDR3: CASSLLNRAGEAFF. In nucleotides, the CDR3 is TGTGCCAGCAGCTTGCTCAACAGGGCGGGTGAAGCTTTCTTT.

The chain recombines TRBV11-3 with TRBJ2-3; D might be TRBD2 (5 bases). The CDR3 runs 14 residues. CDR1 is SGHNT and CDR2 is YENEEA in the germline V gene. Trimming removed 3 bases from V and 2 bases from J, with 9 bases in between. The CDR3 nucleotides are TGTGCCAGCAGCTTCGGAGCGGTCACAGATACGCAGTATTTT. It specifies CASSFGAVTDTQYF. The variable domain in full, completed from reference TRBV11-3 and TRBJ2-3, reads EAGVVQSPRYKIIEKKQPVAFWCNPISGHNTLYWYLQNLGQGPELLIRYENEEAVDDSQLPKDRFSAERLKGVDSTLKIQPAELGDSAVYLCASSFGAVTDTQYFGPGTRLTVL.

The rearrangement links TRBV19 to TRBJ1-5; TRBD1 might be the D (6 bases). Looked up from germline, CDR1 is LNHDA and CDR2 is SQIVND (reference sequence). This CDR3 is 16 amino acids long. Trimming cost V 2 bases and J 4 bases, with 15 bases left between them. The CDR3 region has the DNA TGTGCCAGTAGTATAACGGGGGGGCAGGGGAATCAGCCCCAGCATTTT. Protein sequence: CASSITGGQGNQPQHF.

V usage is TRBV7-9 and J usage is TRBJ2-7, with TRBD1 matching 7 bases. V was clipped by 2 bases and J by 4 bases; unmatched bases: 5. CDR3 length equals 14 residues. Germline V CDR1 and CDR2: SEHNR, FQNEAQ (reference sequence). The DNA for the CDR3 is TGTGCCAGCAGCTTATCAAGGGGGCCATACGAGCAGTACTTC. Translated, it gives CASSLSRGPYEQYF. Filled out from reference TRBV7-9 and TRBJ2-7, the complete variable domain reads DTGVSQNPRHKITKRGQNVTFRCDPISEHNRLYWYRQTLGQGPEFLTYFQNEAQLEKSRLLSDRFSAERPKGSFSTLEIQRTEQGDSAMYLCASSLSRGPYEQYFGPGTRLTVT.

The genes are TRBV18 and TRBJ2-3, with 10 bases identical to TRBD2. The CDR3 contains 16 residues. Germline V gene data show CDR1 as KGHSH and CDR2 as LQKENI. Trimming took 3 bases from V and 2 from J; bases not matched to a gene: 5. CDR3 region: CASSPWTSGDTDTQYF. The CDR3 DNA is TGTGCCAGCTCACCCTGGACTAGCGGCGACACAGATACGCAGTATTTT.

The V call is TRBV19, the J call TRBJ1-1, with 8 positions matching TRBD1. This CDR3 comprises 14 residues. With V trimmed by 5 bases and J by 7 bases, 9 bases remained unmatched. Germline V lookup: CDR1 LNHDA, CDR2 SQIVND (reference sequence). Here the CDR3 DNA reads TGTGCCAGTAGTGAGACGGGACAGGTTTATGAAGCTTTCTTT. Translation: CASSETGQVYEAFF.

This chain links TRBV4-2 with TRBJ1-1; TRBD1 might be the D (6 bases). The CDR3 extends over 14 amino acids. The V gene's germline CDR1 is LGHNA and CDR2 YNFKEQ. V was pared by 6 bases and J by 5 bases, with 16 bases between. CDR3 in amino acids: CASRLEKGGTEAFF. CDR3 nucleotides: TGTGCCAGCAGACTAGAAAAGGGGGGGACTGAAGCTTTCTTT.

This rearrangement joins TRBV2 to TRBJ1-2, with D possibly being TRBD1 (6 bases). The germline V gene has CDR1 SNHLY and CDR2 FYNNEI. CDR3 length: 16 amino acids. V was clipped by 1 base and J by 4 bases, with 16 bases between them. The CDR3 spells CASSEDQGPYSYGYTF. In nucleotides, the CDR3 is TGTGCCAGCAGTGAAGATCAGGGGCCCTACTCCTATGGCTACACCTTC.

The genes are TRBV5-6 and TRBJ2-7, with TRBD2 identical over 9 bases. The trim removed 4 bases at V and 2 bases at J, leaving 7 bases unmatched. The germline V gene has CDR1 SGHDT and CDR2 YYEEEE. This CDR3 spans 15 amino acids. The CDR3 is CASSRGLAFPYEQYF. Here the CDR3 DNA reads TGTGCCAGCAGCAGGGGACTAGCCTTCCCCTACGAGCAGTACTTC.

The CDR3 reads CASTRGQDSYEQYF. CDR3 DNA sequence: TGTGCCAGCACCAGAGGACAGGACTCCTACGAGCAGTACTTC. The chain employs TRBV25-1 and TRBJ2-7, with TRBD1 matching over 7 bases. The germline V gene has CDR1 MGHDK and CDR2 SYGVNS. This CDR3 has 14 amino acids. The V segment lost 7 bases and the J segment 0 bases; nucleotides outside the gene matches: 6.

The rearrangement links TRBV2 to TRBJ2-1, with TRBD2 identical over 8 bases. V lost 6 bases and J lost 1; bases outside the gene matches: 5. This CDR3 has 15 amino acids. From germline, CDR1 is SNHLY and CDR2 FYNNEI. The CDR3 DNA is TGTGCCAGCAGAGTCACTAGCGGTTCCTACAATGAGCAGTTCTTC. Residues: CASRVTSGSYNEQFF. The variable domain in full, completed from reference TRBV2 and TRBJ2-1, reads EPEVTQTPSHQVTQMGQEVILRCVPISNHLYFYWYRQILGQKVEFLVSFYNNEISEKSEIFDDQFSVERPDGSNFTLKIRSTKLEDSAMYFCASRVTSGSYNEQFFGPGTRLTVL.

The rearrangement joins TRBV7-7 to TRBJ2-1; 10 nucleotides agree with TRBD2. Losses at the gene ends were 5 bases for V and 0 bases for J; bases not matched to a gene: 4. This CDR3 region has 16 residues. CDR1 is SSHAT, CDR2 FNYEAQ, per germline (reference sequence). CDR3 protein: CASSAGLAASYNEQFF. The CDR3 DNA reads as TGTGCCAGCAGCGCCGGACTAGCGGCCTCCTACAATGAGCAGTTCTTC.